This T cell receptor beta chain is from a study of post-analysis software for immune sequencing data. The authors incorporated unique molecular identifiers into the TCR beta cDNA libraries. TCRdb recomputed calls from the PCR reads with MiXCR, one row per CDR3 protein. The data hold around 400,000 distinct CDR3 sequences, with roughly 38% observed a single time. Sequencing was done on a sample of blood. The receptor was isolated from a girl aged 2-10 years with multiple sclerosis.

The CDR3 DNA follows: TGTGCCAGCAGTTTATTAGTAAGTGAGAATCAGCCCCAGCATTTT. Its protein is CASSLLVSENQPQHF. The V and J genes are TRBV28 and TRBJ1-5; D not resolved. There are 15 residues in the CDR3. CDR1 and CDR2 (germline): MDHEN, SYDVKM. The ends were cut back, 1 base at V and 4 bases at J, with 11 bases in the middle.